This TCR beta chain came from a study of beta chain features in type 1 diabetes. Findings and limits, study-wide: TCRB CDR3s from Type 1 diabetes patients were moderately but significantly shorter in all four CD4+ subsets. Naive, central memory and Treg TCRB repertoires appeared more alike in patients than in healthy donors.

Reverse transcribing all isolated RNA meant expressed TCRB transcripts were sequenced. Method: immunoSEQ multiplex PCR; TCRdb's copy keeps in-frame clones and lacks some. Counted here are roughly 150,000 clones, roughly 10% occurring once; the ten biggest clones make up about 0.75%. This clone has a handful of counts. What it recognizes is unknown. V lost 1 base and J 0 bases, leaving 12 bases between the germline ends. From germline, CDR1 is SGHAT and CDR2 FQNNGV. This CDR3 is 16 amino acids long. The receptor comes from a woman aged 25-40 years with type 1 diabetes. This chain uses TRBV11-2 with TRBJ1-1, with TRBD1 as a possible D gene (6 bases). Sequences were obtained from central memory CD4+ T cells from blood. DNA of the CDR3: TGTGCCAGCAGCTTAGGGAGAGACAGGTTGAACACTGAAGCTTTCTTT. As protein: CASSLGRDRLNTEAFF.